A single sample is the source of the 27 T cell receptor beta chains below, sequenced in a study of response to subunit inactivated influenza vaccine. Each CDR3 protein is one row after TCRdb ran MiXCR on the RT-PCR reads. The top ten clones hold over 8.5% of a sample with almost 600,000 distinct CDR3 sequences, 14% of them seen once. The sample consisted of PBMCs from blood, taken about 12 days after vaccination. The source is a man aged 50-59 years who received an inactivated influenza vaccine.

This clonotype was counted at least ten times. The genes are TRBV12-3 or TRBV12-4 and TRBJ2-1; 10 bases match TRBD2. This CDR3 spans 16 amino acids. J lost 4 bases, V lost 7 bases, and 10 bases had no gene match. As DNA, the CDR3 is TGTGCCAGCAAGGGGCTAGCGGGAGAGATTTACAATGAGCAGTTCTTC. It codes for CASKGLAGEIYNEQFF.

This clonotype turned up a few times. In DNA form, the CDR3 reads TGTGCCAGCAGCTTAGTTGGGGTTAGCTCACCCCTCCACTTT. It translates to CASSLVGVSSPLHF. The rearrangement joins TRBV7-2 to TRBJ1-6; D gene uncertain. The CDR3 runs to 14 residues. The germline V gene encodes CDR1 SGHTA and CDR2 FQGNSA. V was cut by 1 base and J by 10 bases, with 11 bases left in between.

This clonotype showed up many times. The V and J genes are TRBV5-1 and TRBJ1-1; D is possibly TRBD1 (5 bases). This CDR3 has 13 residues. Germline V CDR1 and CDR2: SGHRS, YFSETQ. Trimming pared 1 base from V and 6 bases from J, leaving 10 bases between. The CDR3 nucleotides are TGCGCCAGCAGCTTGACGACGGGGGCTGAAGCTTTCTTT. Its protein is CASSLTTGAEAFF.

This clonotype occurred a few times. The genes are TRBV7-6 and TRBJ2-7, with D possibly being TRBD2 (6 bases). CDR3 length: 15 residues. Germline V gives CDR1 SGHVS, CDR2 FNYEAQ. V lost 0 bases to trimming and J lost 5 bases, with 14 bases between them. The CDR3 nucleotides are TGTGCCAGCAGCTTAGCGTGGGCGGGAATCCACGAGCAGTACTTC. Translating gives CASSLAWAGIHEQYF. The complete variable domain, with remaining parts taken from reference TRBV7-6 and TRBJ2-7, reads GAGVSQSPRYKVTKRGQDVALRCDPISGHVSLYWYRQALGQGPEFLTYFNYEAQQDKSGLPNDRFSAERPEGSISTLTIQRTEQRDSAMYRCASSLAWAGIHEQYFGPGTRLTVT.

This clonotype was picked up a small number of times. The J gene is TRBJ2-1, the V gene TRBV12-3 or TRBV12-4, with 7 bases lining up with TRBD2. Trimming cost V 6 bases and J 0 bases; bases outside gene matches: 5. The CDR3 covers 15 residues. In DNA, the CDR3 is TGTGCCAGCAGGCAATCTAGCGGCTCCTACAATGAGCAGTTCTTC. Residues: CASRQSSGSYNEQFF.

This clonotype was counted a few times. V usage is TRBV12-3 or TRBV12-4 and J usage is TRBJ2-1, with TRBD2 matching 12 bases. The CDR3 covers 16 residues. The V and J ends lost 6 bases and 9 bases, in that order; junction bases with no gene match: 12. This chain's CDR3 is CASSPSGRGPKGEQFF. The CDR3 bases are TGTGCCAGCAGCCCTAGCGGGAGGGGGCCAAAGGGTGAGCAGTTCTTC.

This chain joins TRBV7-9 and TRBJ1-1; D unresolved. The length of the CDR3 is 11 residues. Germline-derived CDR1 and CDR2 are SEHNR and FQNEAQ (reference sequence). Trimming took 5 bases from V and 6 from J, leaving 7 bases between them. The CDR3 loop reads CASSPNAEAFF. For the CDR3, the DNA is TGTGCCAGCAGCCCCAATGCTGAAGCTTTCTTT.

This clonotype was detected a few times. The CDR3 DNA reads as TGTGCCAGCAGCCAATACAGGAAAACTGAAGCTTTCTTT. This sequence encodes CASSQYRKTEAFF. The gene calls are TRBV14 and TRBJ1-1, with a weak D call TRBD1 (5 bases). Germline V gene lookup returns CDR1 SGHDN and CDR2 FVKESK. V was clipped by 2 bases and J by 5 bases, with 9 bases between them. The CDR3 sequence is 13 residues long.

This rearrangement joins TRBV12-5 to TRBJ2-1; D unresolved. The CDR3 runs 12 residues. Trimming left V 0 bases short and J 9 bases short, with 6 bases between. From germline, CDR1 is LGHNT and CDR2 FRNRAP. The CDR3 DNA sequence: TGTGCTAGTGGTTTGGTAACGGGTGAGCAGTTCTTC. Protein product: CASGLVTGEQFF.

The J gene is TRBJ2-7, the V gene TRBV28, with 12 bases aligning to TRBD1. The CDR3 runs to 14 residues. After removal of 5 bases from V and 7 bases from J, the junction contained 6 bases not matched to a gene. CDR1 and CDR2 (germline): MDHEN, SYDVKM. As DNA, the CDR3 is TGTGCCAGCAGTCCGGGACAGGGGGCAAGTGAGCAGTACTTC. Its translation: CASSPGQGASEQYF. The full variable domain, with the rest looked up from reference TRBV28 and TRBJ2-7, is DVKVTQSSRYLVKRTGEKVFLECVQDMDHENMFWYRQDPGLGLRLIYFSYDVKMKEKGDIPEGYSVSREKKERFSLILESASTNQTSMYLCASSPGQGASEQYFGPGTRLTVT.

This clonotype has ten or more counts. J is TRBJ2-5 and V is TRBV12-3 or TRBV12-4; possible D gene TRBD1, 6 bases. The V gene lost 2 bases and the J gene lost 4 bases, with 8 bases spanning the gap. The length of the CDR3 is 13 residues. DNA of the CDR3: TGTGCCAGCAGTTTATTCAGGGGAGAGACCCAGTACTTC. Translation: CASSLFRGETQYF.

This clonotype was seen only a few times. This rearrangement joins TRBV12-3 or TRBV12-4 to TRBJ1-1; 7 bases are shared with TRBD1. V lost 6 bases to trimming and J lost 3 bases; unmatched junction nucleotides: 7. This CDR3 has 14 residues. The DNA of the CDR3 is TGTGCCAGCAGACTACAGGGGCCCTACACTGAAGCTTTCTTT. It encodes CASRLQGPYTEAFF.

For the CDR3, the DNA is TGTGCCAGCTCACCCCAGACTAGTGCAAGGGAGCAGTTCTTC. This gives the protein CASSPQTSAREQFF. The J gene is TRBJ2-1, the V gene TRBV18, with D possibly being TRBD2 (6 bases). This CDR3 has 14 amino acids. CDR1 and CDR2 from the germline V gene are KGHSH and LQKENI. Trimming pared 3 bases from V and 10 bases from J, leaving 16 bases between.

At least ten counts were recorded for this clonotype. The chain carries TRBV3-1 and TRBJ1-5; 9 bases align to TRBD1. This CDR3 has 14 amino acids. The germline CDR1 and CDR2 sequences are LGHDT and YNNKEL (reference sequence). The ends lost 3 bases at V and 4 bases at J; junction bases unmatched: 1. The CDR3 DNA sequence: TGTGCCAGCAGCCAGGGGACAGGGAATCAGCCCCAGCATTTT. Residues: CASSQGTGNQPQHF.

A few counts support this clonotype. This chain's CDR3 is CASSPLSGFGEQFF. CDR3 DNA sequence: TGTGCCAGCAGCCCCCTGTCCGGCTTTGGTGAGCAGTTCTTC. This chain connects TRBV14 to TRBJ2-1; no definite D call. With 4 bases removed from V and 9 bases from J, the gap between germline ends came to 16 bases. CDR1 is SGHDN and CDR2 is FVKESK in the germline V gene. The CDR3 consists of 14 residues.

This clonotype came up many times. The chain has TRBV28 and TRBJ1-5; D is ambiguous. The V and J ends lost 2 bases and 7 bases respectively, with 6 bases between them. The CDR3 is 12 amino acids. The germline V gene encodes CDR1 MDHEN and CDR2 SYDVKM. The CDR3 DNA is TGTGCCAGCAGTTTAGTAGGCCAGCCCCAGCATTTT. Protein sequence: CASSLVGQPQHF.

This clonotype came up a few times. This chain connects TRBV6-1 to TRBJ1-2; TRBD1 might be the D (5 bases). CDR1 and CDR2 (germline): MNHNS, SASEGT. V lost 6 bases to trimming and J lost 0 bases, with 11 bases between them. The CDR3 runs to 14 residues. The CDR3 sequence: CASRRDGANYGYTF. DNA of the CDR3: TGTGCCAGCAGGCGGGACGGGGCTAACTATGGCTACACCTTC.

The J gene is TRBJ2-7, the V gene TRBV7-2, with D maybe TRBD2 (6 bases). This CDR3 region has 15 residues. V lost 3 bases and J lost 5, with 17 bases in between. Germline V gene data show CDR1 as SGHTA and CDR2 as FQGNSA. CDR3: CASSFQITPSDEQYF. The CDR3 DNA is TGTGCCAGCAGCTTCCAAATCACTCCTAGCGACGAGCAGTACTTC.

A few counts support this clonotype. The CDR3 DNA follows: TGTGCCAGCAGAAAACCAGCTTCGGGGACCCAGTACTTC. Its protein is CASRKPASGTQYF. The chain joins TRBV12-3 or TRBV12-4 to TRBJ2-5; D is uncertain. Trimming stripped 6 bases from V and 7 bases from J, with 15 bases between. The CDR3 has 13 residues.

CDR3: CASSLQGTGGLYEQYF. CDR3 coding DNA: TGTGCCAGCAGCCTACAAGGCACAGGGGGCTTATACGAGCAGTACTTC. The chain couples TRBV7-8 to TRBJ2-7; 9 bases match TRBD1. Germline loops: CDR1 SGHVS, CDR2 FQNEAQ. There are 16 residues in the CDR3. J lost 4 bases, V lost 5 bases, and 12 bases had no gene match.

The V and J genes are TRBV7-2 and TRBJ1-1, with D uncertain. The CDR3 consists of 13 residues. The V gene lost 2 bases and the J gene lost 6 bases, with 10 bases spanning the gap. CDR1 and CDR2 from the germline V gene are SGHTA and FQGNSA. This CDR3 reads CASSLQLVSEAFF. The CDR3 DNA reads as TGTGCCAGCAGCTTACAGCTTGTGTCTGAAGCTTTCTTT.

This sequence joins TRBV7-8 and TRBJ2-5, with D perhaps matching TRBD1 or TRBD2 (6 bases each). The CDR3 runs 14 residues. Germline lookup yields CDR1 SGHVS and CDR2 FQNEAQ. V lost 5 bases and J lost 5, with 15 bases in between. DNA of the CDR3: TGTGCCAGCAGCCGGATGGGGGGCAAGGAGACCCAGTACTTC. Encoded protein: CASSRMGGKETQYF.

This clonotype has only a few counts. The chain links TRBV4-3 to TRBJ2-3; 12 positions match TRBD2. CDR3 size: 15 residues. Germline CDR1 reads LGHNA; CDR2 reads YSLEER. After removal of 4 bases from V and 4 bases from J, the junction contained 3 bases not matched to a gene. CDR3 nucleotide sequence: TGCGCCAGCAGCCTTGGACTAGCGGGGTCAGATACGCAGTATTTT. As protein: CASSLGLAGSDTQYF.

In its sample, this clonotype was seen many times. This sequence joins TRBV2 and TRBJ2-2, with TRBD1 as a possible D gene (5 bases). The V gene lost 5 bases and the J gene lost 8 bases, with 12 bases spanning the gap. The CDR3 loop spans 13 amino acids. Germline lookup yields CDR1 SNHLY and CDR2 FYNNEI. The DNA of the CDR3 is TGTGCCAGCAGTCCGGACATTCCAGGGGAGCTGTTTTTT. Its translation is CASSPDIPGELFF.

The V call is TRBV28, the J call TRBJ1-5; TRBD1 agrees at 8 bases. Germline V lookup: CDR1 MDHEN, CDR2 SYDVKM. The trim removed 5 bases at V and 3 bases at J, leaving 9 bases unmatched. The CDR3 runs to 16 residues. CDR3 residues: CASSPFGQGPNQPQHF. Here the CDR3 DNA reads TGTGCCAGCAGTCCCTTCGGACAGGGCCCCAATCAGCCCCAGCATTTT.

This clonotype turned up a few times. V usage is TRBV5-5 and J usage is TRBJ2-1; tentative D call: TRBD2 (5 bases). The V and J ends lost 1 base and 5 bases respectively, with 16 bases between them. The length of the CDR3 is 16 residues. Germline values: CDR1 SGHKS, CDR2 YYEKEE (reference sequence). CDR3 nucleotides: TGTGCCAGCAGCTTGACTAGGAGGTCCGGGCACAATGAGCAGTTCTTC. Its protein product is CASSLTRRSGHNEQFF.

The V call is TRBV20-1, the J call TRBJ2-3, with D possibly called TRBD1 or TRBD2 (5 bases each). The CDR3 contains 13 residues. The germline CDR1 and CDR2 sequences are DFQATT and SNEGSKA (reference sequence). Trimming removed 1 base from V and 1 base from J, with 6 bases in between. The DNA for the CDR3 is TGCAGTGCTAGAGCGGGGCGCACAGATACGCAGTATTTT. It encodes CSARAGRTDTQYF.